A single sample is the source of the 2 T cell receptor beta chains below, sequenced in a study of immune cell composition in non-small cell lung cancer (dated by TCRdb to the late 2010s). Normal lung samples were non-adjacent lung tissue taken as far from the tumour as possible, at least 3 cm away, from the same patient. Library preparation employed the immunoSEQ multiplex PCR assay. Held by TCRdb, this immuneACCESS table contains in-frame sequences only and omits some clones. Under half of the omission traces to an unresolved V gene where checked; the cause of the rest is unknown. The sample profile shows about 3,300 clones; about 70% of them were found once. About 4.9% of the sample belongs to the ten largest clones. The sequenced material came from non-adjacent lung tissue. All receptors come from a human donor with non-small cell lung cancer.

The chain couples TRBV23-1 to TRBJ1-4, with 7 bases identical to TRBD1. TRBV23-1 is an ORF for which the function is uncertain. The V segment lost 7 bases and the J segment 8 bases; nucleotides outside the gene matches: 10. The CDR3 spans 14 residues. CDR3 nucleotides: TGCGCCAGCACCCCCGGGACAGAGGAAGAAAAACTGTTTTTT. This gives the protein CASTPGTEEEKLFF.

A few counts support this clone. In DNA form, the CDR3 reads TGTGCCAGCAGCGGACTCCTGGGACAGACGGATTCACCCCTCCACTTT. It codes for CASSGLLGQTDSPLHF. The J gene is TRBJ1-6, the V gene TRBV7-9; 7 bases are a match to TRBD1. The germline V gene encodes CDR1 SEHNR and CDR2 FQNEAQ (reference sequence). Unmatched junction bases numbered 12, after V lost 5 bases and J lost 8 bases. This CDR3 has 16 residues.